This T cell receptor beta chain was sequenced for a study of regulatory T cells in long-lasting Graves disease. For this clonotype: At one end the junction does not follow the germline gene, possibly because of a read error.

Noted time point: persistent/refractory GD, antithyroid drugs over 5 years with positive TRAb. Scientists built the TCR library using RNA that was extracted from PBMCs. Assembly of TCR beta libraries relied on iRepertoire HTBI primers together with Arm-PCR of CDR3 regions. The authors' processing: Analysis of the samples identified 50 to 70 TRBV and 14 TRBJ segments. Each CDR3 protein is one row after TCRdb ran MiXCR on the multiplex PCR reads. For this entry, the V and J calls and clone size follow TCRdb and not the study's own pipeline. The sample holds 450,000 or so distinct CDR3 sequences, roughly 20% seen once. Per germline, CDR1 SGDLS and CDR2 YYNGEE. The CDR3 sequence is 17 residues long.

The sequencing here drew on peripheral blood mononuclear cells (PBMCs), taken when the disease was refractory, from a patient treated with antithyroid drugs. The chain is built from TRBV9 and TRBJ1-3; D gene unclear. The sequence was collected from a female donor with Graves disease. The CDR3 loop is CASSQYSSSDSGNTIYF. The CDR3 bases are TGTGCTAGCAGCCAATATAGTAGTTCCGACTCTGGAAACACCATATATTTT.